One sample yielded the 13 T cell receptor beta chains listed below, sequenced in a study of graft-versus-host responses after intestinal transplantation. No cognate antigen is known for these TCRs. Data came from immunoSEQ multiplex PCR; TCRdb stores just in-frame clones and leaves some out. The repertoire holds about 88,000 clones, with about 95% as singletons. Material: unstimulated CD4+ T cells sorted from spleen or lymph node cells, obtained before transplant. The receptors derive from a human donor who was the organ donor for an intestinal transplant.

The chain employs TRBV6-1 and TRBJ2-1, with 9 bases identical to TRBD2. Trimming took 6 bases from V and 8 from J; bases not matched to a gene: 11. This CDR3 region has 15 residues. Germline CDR1 and CDR2: MNHNS and SASEGT. This CDR3 reads CASRTKAGGVHEQFF. The CDR3 region has the DNA TGTGCCAGCAGGACTAAAGCGGGGGGCGTCCATGAGCAGTTCTTC.

The chain recombines TRBV16 with TRBJ1-1; maybe TRBD1 (5 bases). V lost 2 bases and J 4 bases, leaving 11 bases between the germline ends. The CDR3 is 14 amino acids. Germline CDR1 is KGHSY and CDR2 is FQNENV. This CDR3 reads CASSQVRVLTEAFF. The CDR3, as DNA: TGTGCCAGCAGCCAAGTCAGGGTACTCACTGAAGCTTTCTTT.

The J gene is TRBJ2-1, the V gene TRBV5-1; 8 nucleotides agree with TRBD2. The CDR3 sequence is 15 residues long. V lost 4 bases, J lost 2 bases, and 5 bases stayed unmatched. CDR1 and CDR2 from the germline V gene are SGHRS and YFSETQ. CDR3 in amino acids: CASSLKRETYNEQFF. The CDR3 DNA reads TGCGCCAGCAGCCTGAAGCGGGAGACCTACAATGAGCAGTTCTTC.

The rearrangement joins TRBV7-9 to TRBJ2-5, with D uncertain. This CDR3 contains 14 residues. V lost 5 bases and J lost 1, with 11 bases in between. Germline-derived CDR1 and CDR2 are SEHNR and FQNEAQ (reference sequence). CDR3 bases: TGTGCCAGCAGCACCATACGCGTCCAAGAGACCCAGTACTTC. Translated, it gives CASSTIRVQETQYF.

This clone has only one observation. The chain carries TRBV5-1 and TRBJ2-7; possible D gene TRBD1, 6 bases. Germline V gene lookup returns CDR1 SGHRS and CDR2 YFSETQ. The CDR3 extends over 14 amino acids. Trimming shortened V by 4 bases and J by 2 bases, and 13 bases separated the two germline ends. Here the CDR3 reads CASSIDPGAYEQYF. DNA for the CDR3: TGCGCCAGCAGCATTGACCCAGGGGCCTACGAGCAGTACTTC.

The chain joins TRBV11-3 to TRBJ2-2, with a weak D call TRBD1 (5 bases). From germline, CDR1 is SGHNT and CDR2 YENEEA. The V and J ends lost 1 base and 1 base respectively, with 7 bases between them. The CDR3 loop spans 15 amino acids. The CDR3 loop is CASSLVGVNTGELFF. The CDR3 DNA is TGTGCCAGCAGCTTAGTAGGGGTGAACACCGGGGAGCTGTTTTTT. The variable domain in full, completed from reference TRBV11-3 and TRBJ2-2, reads EAGVVQSPRYKIIEKKQPVAFWCNPISGHNTLYWYLQNLGQGPELLIRYENEEAVDDSQLPKDRFSAERLKGVDSTLKIQPAELGDSAVYLCASSLVGVNTGELFFGEGSRLTVL.

V and J are TRBV11-2 and TRBJ2-4, with D possibly being TRBD1 (6 bases). Trimming cost V 1 base and J 13 bases, with 11 bases left between them. The CDR3 is 12 residues long. Germline values: CDR1 SGHAT, CDR2 FQNNGV. The CDR3 nucleotides are TGTGCCAGCAGCTTAGGGAGACAGGTCCAGTACTTC. It is translated as CASSLGRQVQYF.

The chain employs TRBV6-6 and TRBJ1-2; no clear D. The CDR3 consists of 14 residues. From germline, CDR1 is MNHNY and CDR2 SVGAGI (reference sequence). V dropped 6 bases and J dropped 2 bases, with 13 bases sitting between them. The CDR3 DNA is TGTGCCAGCAGACACCCTCAGGCGAACTATGGCTACACCTTC. Protein product: CASRHPQANYGYTF.

This chain links TRBV18 with TRBJ2-7; 10 bases fit TRBD2. CDR3 length: 15 amino acids. The ends lost 2 bases at V and 4 bases at J; junction bases unmatched: 5. Germline V CDR1 and CDR2: KGHSH, LQKENI. In DNA, the CDR3 is TGTGCCAGCTCACCAACTAGCGGGGAGGGTTACGAGCAGTACTTC. Its protein is CASSPTSGEGYEQYF.

V usage is TRBV6-1 and J usage is TRBJ1-1; TRBD1 matches 9 bases. The junction had 4 bases not matched to a gene; V was cut back by 6 bases and J by 2 bases. This CDR3 spans 14 amino acids. The germline CDR1 and CDR2 sequences are MNHNS and SASEGT. CDR3 sequence (DNA): TGTGCCAGCAGGACGGGACAGGGTAACACTGAAGCTTTCTTT. Translated: CASRTGQGNTEAFF.

The table lists this clone with a count of one. Here the CDR3 reads CATRLAGGRETQYF. The CDR3 DNA is TGTGCCACCAGACTAGCGGGGGGGCGGGAGACCCAGTACTTC. The genes are TRBV27 and TRBJ2-5; 14 nucleotides align to TRBD2. The CDR3 extends over 14 amino acids. Germline loops: CDR1 MNHEY, CDR2 SMNVEV (reference sequence). Trimming at V came to 10 bases and at J to 5 bases, leaving 6 bases not matched to a gene.

The chain uses TRBV28 and TRBJ1-2; maybe TRBD1 (6 bases). With 8 bases removed from V and 4 bases from J, the gap between germline ends came to 17 bases. Germline assignment: CDR1 MDHEN and CDR2 SYDVKM. The CDR3 has 14 residues. CDR3 sequence reads: CASRSTRGTYGYTF. The CDR3 coding sequence is TGTGCCAGCCGAAGTACCAGGGGCACCTATGGCTACACCTTC.

The chain has TRBV28 and TRBJ1-4; D may be TRBD1 (6 bases). V was pared by 7 bases and J by 3 bases, with 15 bases between. The CDR3 length is 15 residues. The germline gives CDR1 MDHEN, CDR2 SYDVKM. CDR3 amino acids: CASTYEDRANEKLFF. For the CDR3, the DNA is TGTGCCAGCACATACGAGGACAGAGCTAATGAAAAACTGTTTTTT.